These 18 T cell receptor beta chains were sequenced from one sample in a study of long-term antiretroviral therapy in people with HIV. Survey-level resolution applied to immunoSEQ assay v3.0. The table came from immunoSEQ multiplex PCR; TCRdb's copy has only in-frame clones and leaves some out. The repertoire holds tens of thousands of clones, with approximately 90% as singletons. Sequenced here: unsorted PBMCs, sampled 1.8 years after starting antiretroviral therapy. The receptors come from a woman under 30 with HIV.

V is TRBV15 and J is TRBJ1-1, with D perhaps TRBD1 (6 bases). Trimming stripped 5 bases from V and 2 bases from J, with 18 bases between. Germline CDR1 LNHNV, CDR2 YYDKDF (reference sequence). The CDR3 spans 16 residues. The CDR3: CATSRGRGTANTEAFF. The CDR3 nucleotides read TGTGCCACCAGCCGGGGAAGGGGGACCGCTAACACTGAAGCTTTCTTT.

The chain combines TRBV5-1 with TRBJ2-3, with 8 positions matching TRBD1. Germline assignment: CDR1 SGHRS and CDR2 YFSETQ. Trimming removed 0 bases from V and 3 bases from J; junction bases left unmatched: 3. The CDR3 totals 15 residues. The CDR3 region is CASSLGDRGTDTQYF. CDR3 nucleotides: TGCGCCAGCAGCTTGGGTGACAGGGGAACAGATACGCAGTATTTT.

The chain uses TRBV4-3 and TRBJ2-2; TRBD2 agrees at 7 bases. The CDR3 length is 14 residues. The J segment lost 5 bases and the V segment lost 8 bases, leaving 8 bases of the junction unmatched. Germline V CDR1 and CDR2: LGHNA, YSLEER. The CDR3 bases are TGCGCCAGCCGCGCCGGGGGGTTAACCGGGGAGCTGTTTTTT. Translating gives CASRAGGLTGELFF.

The V call is TRBV5-5, the J call TRBJ1-1; no definite D call. CDR1 is SGHKS, CDR2 YYEKEE, per germline (reference sequence). V was trimmed by 0 bases and J by 0 bases, leaving 15 bases between them. The CDR3 consists of 17 residues. CDR3 loop: CASSLASVGKLNTEAFF. CDR3 bases: TGTGCCAGCAGCTTGGCCTCGGTGGGTAAACTGAACACTGAAGCTTTCTTT.

This chain links TRBV18 with TRBJ2-1, with 13 positions matching TRBD2. Germline assignment: CDR1 KGHSH and CDR2 LQKENI. The V segment lost 9 bases and the J segment 8 bases; nucleotides outside the gene matches: 10. The CDR3 runs to 15 residues. CDR3 coding DNA: TGTGCCAGTCTTGGACTAGCGGGAGTTTCAGATGAGCAGTTCTTC. Its translation: CASLGLAGVSDEQFF.

V usage is TRBV7-9 and J usage is TRBJ2-7; D is possibly TRBD2 (6 bases). CDR3 length: 14 amino acids. V lost 4 bases to trimming and J lost 4 bases, with 14 bases between them. The germline V gene encodes CDR1 SEHNR and CDR2 FQNEAQ (reference sequence). The CDR3 DNA sequence: TGTGCCAGCAGCTCCTCGACCGCGGGGTACGAGCAGTACTTC. Translating it yields CASSSSTAGYEQYF.

This clone turned up a few times. CDR3 amino acids: CASSITGVNTEAFF. CDR3 in DNA: TGTGCCAGTAGTATAACAGGGGTGAACACTGAAGCTTTCTTT. The chain couples TRBV19 to TRBJ1-1; 7 bases fit TRBD1. CDR3 length: 14 amino acids. The germline V gene has CDR1 LNHDA and CDR2 SQIVND (reference sequence). The V gene end was trimmed by 2 bases and the J gene end by 0 bases; junction bases not matched to a gene: 0.

The gene calls are TRBV5-1 and TRBJ1-1; D may be TRBD1 (5 bases). From germline, CDR1 is SGHRS and CDR2 YFSETQ. V was trimmed by 2 bases and J by 4 bases, leaving 12 bases between them. The CDR3 covers 14 residues. In nucleotides, the CDR3 is TGCGCCAGCAGCTTCCAGGGCTTTGGCACTGAAGCTTTCTTT. This gives the protein CASSFQGFGTEAFF. The complete variable domain, with remaining parts taken from reference TRBV5-1 and TRBJ1-1, reads KAGVTQTPRYLIKTRGQQVTLSCSPISGHRSVSWYQQTPGQGLQFLFEYFSETQRNKGNFPGRFSGRQFSNSRSEMNVSTLELGDSALYLCASSFQGFGTEAFFGQGTRLTVV.

V and J are TRBV27 and TRBJ2-1; 8 bases are shared with TRBD2. The J segment lost 3 bases and the V segment lost 9 bases, leaving 16 bases of the junction unmatched. Germline loops: CDR1 MNHEY, CDR2 SMNVEV (reference sequence). The CDR3 has 17 amino acids. The CDR3 loop is CASTPGASGSNYNEQFF. The CDR3 DNA is TGTGCCAGTACCCCGGGGGCTAGCGGGTCGAACTACAATGAGCAGTTCTTC.

V is TRBV7-9 and J is TRBJ2-5; D call uncertain. V was cut by 1 base and J by 5 bases, with 8 bases left in between. This CDR3 contains 13 residues. In germline, CDR1 is SEHNR, CDR2 FQNEAQ (reference sequence). Here the CDR3 DNA reads TGTGCCAGCAGCTTAGAGCTGAGTGAGACCCAGTACTTC. Amino acids: CASSLELSETQYF.

The gene calls are TRBV7-2 and TRBJ1-4, with 9 positions matching TRBD1. The CDR3 runs 17 residues. J was trimmed by 1 base and V by 5 bases; bases with no gene match: 8. Germline V gene lookup returns CDR1 SGHTA and CDR2 FQGNSA. CDR3 region: CASSPGTGPKTNEKLFF. CDR3 bases: TGTGCCAGCAGCCCCGGGACAGGGCCCAAAACTAATGAAAAACTGTTTTTT.

V usage is TRBV14 and J usage is TRBJ2-1; no definite D call. Trimming removed 4 bases at V and 6 bases at J, with 10 bases between. Germline CDR1 SGHDN, CDR2 FVKESK. This CDR3 contains 13 residues. In nucleotides, the CDR3 is TGTGCCAGCAGCCCGAGTCGCGGCAATGAGCAGTTCTTC. Protein sequence: CASSPSRGNEQFF.

This rearrangement joins TRBV11-1 to TRBJ2-1, with 14 bases fitting TRBD2. CDR1 is SGHAT, CDR2 FQDESV, per germline (reference sequence). The V and J ends lost 4 bases and 3 bases, in that order; junction bases with no gene match: 11. This CDR3 spans 19 amino acids. CDR3 coding DNA: TGTGCCAGCAGCTGGTTACCGGGACTAGCGGGAGAGAACTACAATGAGCAGTTCTTC. It yields the protein CASSWLPGLAGENYNEQFF. Variable domain in full (rest from reference TRBV11-1 and TRBJ2-1): EAEVAQSPRYKITEKSQAVAFWCDPISGHATLYWYRQILGQGPELLVQFQDESVVDDSQLPKDRFSAERLKGVDSTLKIQPAELGDSAMYLCASSWLPGLAGENYNEQFFGPGTRLTVL.

The chain recombines TRBV7-9 with TRBJ2-2, with 7 bases matching TRBD1. CDR3 size: 14 residues. Unmatched junction bases numbered 0, after V lost 4 bases and J lost 1 base. The germline V gene has CDR1 SEHNR and CDR2 FQNEAQ (reference sequence). Here the CDR3 DNA reads TGTGCCAGCAGCTGGACAGGGAACACCGGGGAGCTGTTTTTT. It codes for CASSWTGNTGELFF.

This chain joins TRBV28 and TRBJ2-3; D assignment may be TRBD1 or TRBD2 (6 bases each). CDR1 and CDR2 from the germline V gene are MDHEN and SYDVKM. Trimming took off 7 bases at V and 4 bases at J, with 12 bases between the two ends. The CDR3 covers 13 residues. Here the CDR3 reads CASTQGRSDTQYF. For the CDR3, the DNA is TGTGCCAGCACCCAGGGGAGGTCAGATACGCAGTATTTT.

The rearrangement links TRBV5-4 to TRBJ2-3, with no clear D. This CDR3 spans 12 amino acids. The germline V gene has CDR1 SGHNT and CDR2 YYREEE (reference sequence). Trimming shortened V by 1 base and J by 4 bases, and 4 bases separated the two germline ends. This CDR3 reads CASSLTPDTQYF. CDR3 coding DNA: TGTGCCAGCAGCTTGACACCAGATACGCAGTATTTT.

The chain employs TRBV19 and TRBJ1-2; D is perhaps TRBD1 (5 bases). CDR3 length: 12 residues. V lost 5 bases and J lost 7, with 11 bases in between. Germline CDR1 LNHDA, CDR2 SQIVND (reference sequence). CDR3 region: CASSQGLVGYTF. The CDR3 nucleotides are TGTGCCAGTAGTCAGGGTTTGGTTGGCTACACCTTC.

This sequence joins TRBV7-8 and TRBJ2-1, with 8 positions matching TRBD2. The length of the CDR3 is 15 residues. Germline V gene sequence: CDR1 SGHVS, CDR2 FQNEAQ. J gave up 5 bases and V 5 bases, and 8 bases lay outside the gene matches. Here the CDR3 reads CASSPRGGPDNEQFF. CDR3 DNA sequence: TGTGCCAGCAGCCCACGGGGGGGACCTGACAATGAGCAGTTCTTC. Filled out from reference TRBV7-8 and TRBJ2-1, the complete variable domain reads GAGVSQSPRYKVAKRGQDVALRCDPISGHVSLFWYQQALGQGPEFLTYFQNEAQLDKSGLPSDRFFAERPEGSVSTLKIQRTQQEDSAVYLCASSPRGGPDNEQFFGPGTRLTVL.